Each of the 20 T cell receptor beta chains below was sequenced from the same sample in a study of T cells in localized non-small cell lung cancer. The assay was immunoSEQ multiplex PCR, and TCRdb's table has in-frame clones only and misses some. The repertoire holds 40,000 or so clones, around 88% seen once, with 5.5% to 6.5% in the top ten. This specimen consisted of peripheral blood, obtained before any cancer treatment. All receptors derive from a man aged 35 to 69 with stage I lung adenocarcinoma.

This sequence joins TRBV18 and TRBJ2-4, with 8 bases matching TRBD1. This CDR3 region has 13 residues. Germline trimming cut 4 bases from V and 5 bases from J; bases unmatched to any gene: 1. Germline values: CDR1 KGHSH, CDR2 LQKENI. In DNA form, the CDR3 reads TGTGCCAGCTCACTACAGGGGGAAAACATTCAGTACTTC. This codes for CASSLQGENIQYF.

This clone ranks as large (0.1 to 1%). V is TRBV12-2 and J is TRBJ2-2. TRBV12-2 is a pseudogene segment. The CDR3 contains 16 residues. The CDR3 is CASRTSRSTNTGELFF. Written as DNA, the CDR3 is TGTGCAAGTCGCACAAGCCGGTCTACGAACACCGGGGAGCTGTTTTTT.

This sequence joins TRBV9 and TRBJ1-1, with a possible D match to TRBD1 (5 bases). The CDR3 is made up of 14 amino acids. Germline-derived CDR1 and CDR2 are SGDLS and YYNGEE. Trimming pared 1 base from V and 1 base from J, leaving 8 bases between. The CDR3 reads CASSVTGANTEAFF. CDR3 nucleotides: TGTGCCAGCAGCGTAACAGGAGCGAACACTGAAGCTTTCTTT.

The J gene is TRBJ1-1, the V gene TRBV7-9; TRBD1 might be the D (6 bases). CDR3 length: 14 residues. The V gene lost 3 bases and the J gene lost 6 bases, with 14 bases spanning the gap. Germline V gene sequence: CDR1 SEHNR, CDR2 FQNEAQ (reference sequence). As DNA, the CDR3 is TGTGCCAGCAGCTTCCAGTGGGGGGCAGCTGAAGCTTTCTTT. It specifies CASSFQWGAAEAFF.

The rearrangement uses TRBV7-6 and TRBJ2-1; TRBD2 agrees at 8 bases. Germline CDR1 SGHVS, CDR2 FNYEAQ. The CDR3 length is 14 residues. The trim removed 1 base at V and 8 bases at J, leaving 4 bases unmatched. CDR3 nucleotides: TGTGCCAGCAGCTTAGGTCTAGCGGGCGATGAGCAGTTCTTC. It encodes CASSLGLAGDEQFF.

The chain couples TRBV6-5 to TRBJ2-1; D gene unclear. The ends were cut back, 6 bases at V and 4 bases at J, with 13 bases in the middle. This CDR3 has 14 residues. Germline values: CDR1 MNHEY, CDR2 SVGAGI. In DNA, the CDR3 is TGTGCCAGCAGACTTTACGTCAGTTACAATGAGCAGTTCTTC. Amino acids: CASRLYVSYNEQFF.

The chain employs TRBV29-1 and TRBJ2-7; D perhaps matches TRBD1 (5 bases). V was trimmed by 4 bases and J by 0 bases, leaving 10 bases between them. Germline V gene data show CDR1 as SQVTM and CDR2 as ANQGSEA. CDR3 length equals 13 residues. The CDR3 DNA reads TGCAGCGTTGCCCAGGGCGCCTCCTACGAGCAGTACTTC. Encoded protein: CSVAQGASYEQYF.

V usage is TRBV5-1 and J usage is TRBJ2-7; D perhaps matches TRBD1 (5 bases). The CDR3 extends over 12 amino acids. The germline gives CDR1 SGHRS, CDR2 YFSETQ. V was shortened by 4 bases and J by 5 bases, with 10 bases between the two germline ends. CDR3 in DNA: TGCGCCAGCAGCCCGACAGATAACGAGCAGTACTTC. Its translation: CASSPTDNEQYF.

CDR3: CASTRGMAGSSYNEQFF. The CDR3 DNA reads as TGTGCCAGCACCCGGGGCATGGCGGGGAGCTCCTACAATGAGCAGTTCTTC. The V gene is TRBV5-4, the J gene TRBJ2-1; perhaps TRBD2 as D (6 bases). V lost 6 bases to trimming and J lost 0 bases, with 19 bases between them. The CDR3 contains 17 residues. Germline V gene lookup returns CDR1 SGHNT and CDR2 YYREEE (reference sequence).

V gene TRBV29-1 combines with J gene TRBJ2-2, with 8 bases matching TRBD1. V lost 1 base, J lost 4 bases, and 17 bases stayed unmatched. CDR3 length: 19 residues. The germline V gene has CDR1 SQVTM and CDR2 ANQGSEA. DNA for the CDR3: TGCAGCGTTGAAGTCCTCGGACAGGGTTGGCCTGGGGTCACCGGGGAGCTGTTTTTT. Translating it yields CSVEVLGQGWPGVTGELFF.

V usage is TRBV28 and J usage is TRBJ2-1, with TRBD1 matching 9 bases. The CDR3 extends over 14 amino acids. The V gene's germline CDR1 is MDHEN and CDR2 SYDVKM. The V and J ends lost 4 bases and 3 bases, in that order; junction bases with no gene match: 1. This CDR3 reads CASSSGQGYNEQFF. The CDR3 DNA reads TGTGCCAGCAGTTCGGGACAGGGCTACAATGAGCAGTTCTTC.

V and J are TRBV30 and TRBJ1-1; no firm D call. Trimming left V 0 bases short and J 7 bases short, with 12 bases between. CDR1 is GTSNPN, CDR2 SVGIG, per germline (reference sequence). This CDR3 is 13 amino acids long. The CDR3 region is CAWSVKPRNEAFF. The CDR3 DNA is TGTGCCTGGAGTGTTAAGCCTAGAAATGAAGCTTTCTTT. Variable domain in full (rest from reference TRBV30 and TRBJ1-1): SQTIHQWPATLVQPVGSPLSLECTVEGTSNPNLYWYRQAAGRGLQLLFYSVGIGQISSEVPQNLSASRPQDRQFILSSKKLLLSDSGFYLCAWSVKPRNEAFFGQGTRLTVV.

CDR3 in amino acids: CASSLLLGQGLKAFF. CDR3 in DNA: TGTGCCAGCAGTTTACTACTCGGACAGGGGCTAAAAGCTTTCTTT. The chain employs TRBV27 and TRBJ1-1; 9 nucleotides line up with TRBD1. Trimming removed 2 bases from V and 9 bases from J; junction bases left unmatched: 10. The germline V gene has CDR1 MNHEY and CDR2 SMNVEV (reference sequence). CDR3 length equals 15 residues.

The chain is built from TRBV19 and TRBJ1-2; 8 nucleotides align to TRBD1. There are 14 residues in the CDR3. CDR1 and CDR2 from the germline V gene are LNHDA and SQIVND (reference sequence). With V trimmed by 3 bases and J by 4 bases, 4 bases remained unmatched. CDR3 DNA sequence: TGTGCCAGTAGTATGGGACAGGTCGGCTATGGCTACACCTTC. Translation: CASSMGQVGYGYTF.

The chain links TRBV7-9 to TRBJ1-5; tentative D call: TRBD1 (5 bases). Trimming removed 9 bases from V and 2 bases from J, with 14 bases in between. The CDR3 runs 14 residues. Germline CDR1 reads SEHNR; CDR2 reads FQNEAQ (reference sequence). The CDR3 coding sequence is TGTGCCAGAAACGTCGGCAGGGGCAATCAGCCCCAGCATTTT. It yields the protein CARNVGRGNQPQHF.

The chain uses TRBV11-3 and TRBJ2-3, with D possibly TRBD2 on 5 matching bases. Trimming pared 5 bases from V and 3 bases from J, leaving 9 bases between. Germline assignment: CDR1 SGHNT and CDR2 YENEEA. CDR3 length: 13 amino acids. CDR3 region: CASSERGTDTQYF. The CDR3 DNA reads TGTGCCAGCAGCGAACGGGGTACAGATACGCAGTATTTT.

The chain links TRBV19 to TRBJ1-1, with TRBD1 matching 11 bases. Trimming took 6 bases from V and 5 from J; bases not matched to a gene: 8. Germline CDR1 reads LNHDA; CDR2 reads SQIVND (reference sequence). This CDR3 spans 15 amino acids. CDR3 amino acids: CASREGQGAVTEAFF. The DNA for the CDR3 is TGTGCCAGTAGGGAAGGACAGGGGGCAGTGACTGAAGCTTTCTTT.

The rearrangement links TRBV27 to TRBJ2-7; D possibly corresponds to TRBD2 (6 bases). CDR1 is MNHEY and CDR2 is SMNVEV in the germline V gene (reference sequence). This CDR3 has 15 residues. V was trimmed by 5 bases and J by 4 bases, leaving 18 bases between them. CDR3 region: CASSLGTGGPYEQYF. The CDR3 DNA sequence: TGTGCCAGCAGTCTCGGGACTGGGGGACCATACGAGCAGTACTTC.

About this clone: Other DNA variants within this sample encode the same CDR3. The genes are TRBV4-3 and TRBJ2-1, with TRBD2 matching over 10 bases. Germline V gives CDR1 LGHNA, CDR2 YSLEER. The V and J ends lost 1 base and 6 bases, in that order; junction bases with no gene match: 6. This CDR3 spans 16 amino acids. CDR3: CASSQGLAGEGNEQFF. In DNA, the CDR3 is TGCGCCAGCAGCCAAGGTCTAGCGGGAGAGGGCAATGAGCAGTTCTTC.

CDR3 region: CASSLSSGPYNEQFF. The DNA of the CDR3 is TGTGCCAGTAGTCTCTCTAGCGGGCCGTACAATGAGCAGTTCTTC. The rearrangement uses TRBV19 and TRBJ2-1; TRBD2 matches at 8 bases. The ends lost 5 bases at V and 4 bases at J; junction bases unmatched: 7. Germline V CDR1 and CDR2: LNHDA, SQIVND (reference sequence). The CDR3 has 15 amino acids.